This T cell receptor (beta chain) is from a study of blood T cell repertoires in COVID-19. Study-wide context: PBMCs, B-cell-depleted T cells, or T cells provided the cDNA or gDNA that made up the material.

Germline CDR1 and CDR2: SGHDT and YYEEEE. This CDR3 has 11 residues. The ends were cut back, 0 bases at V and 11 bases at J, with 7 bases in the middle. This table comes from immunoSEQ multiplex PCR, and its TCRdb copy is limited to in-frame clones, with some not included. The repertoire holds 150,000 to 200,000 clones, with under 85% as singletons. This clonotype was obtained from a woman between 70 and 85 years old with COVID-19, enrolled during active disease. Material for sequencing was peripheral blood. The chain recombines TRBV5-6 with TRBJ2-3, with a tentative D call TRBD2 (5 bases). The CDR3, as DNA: TGTGCCAGCAGCTTGGCTAGCCTGCAGTATTTT. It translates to CASSLASLQYF.